This TCR beta chain is drawn from a study of monozygotic twins with inflammatory bowel disease. Germline assignment: CDR1 ENHRY and CDR2 SYGVKD. The CDR3 is 14 amino acids. With regard to this clonotype: The antigen remains unidentified.

UMIs containing a 6-nucleotide sample barcode were added via template switching. After re-calling the 5' RACE reads, TCRdb lists one entry per CDR3 protein, DNA absent. Its clone listing holds some 130,000 distinct CDR3 sequences. Total RNA from whole blood was isolated with no T cell sorting. Study outcomes and limitations: The co-twins with IBD showed lower TCRbeta diversity (inverse Simpson) than their healthy siblings. Patient repertoires may carry noise from differing immunosuppressive treatments.

Sequencing was done on a sample of blood. The source of this sequence is a human donor with ulcerative colitis or Crohn's disease, or a healthy co-twin of an affected twin (not recorded which). The chain links TRBV10-3 to TRBJ1-2; no DNA is available, so the TRBD1 call from TCRdb remains unchecked. This CDR3 reads CAISRDLRDYGYTF.